The 8 T cell receptor beta chains below were found in one sample sequenced in a study of T-cell reconstitution after alpha-beta-depleted transplantation in children. Unique molecular identifiers tagged the TCRbeta library. MiXCR, applied by TCRdb to the PCR reads, yields one record per CDR3 protein. The repertoire holds a few hundred thousand distinct CDR3 sequences, with roughly 22% as singletons. Source: PBMCs from the stem cell graft donor, taken from the stem cell graft. The receptors originated from a human donor who donated a stem cell graft to a child with acute myeloid leukemia.

This clonotype was seen a few times. CDR3 bases: TGTGCCAGCAGTTTTAGAGGTATCGGAGATACGCAGTATTTT. Translation gives CASSFRGIGDTQYF. The chain has TRBV27 and TRBJ2-3; D remains unclear. V lost 3 bases, J lost 5 bases, and 12 bases lay in between. The germline V gene encodes CDR1 MNHEY and CDR2 SMNVEV (reference sequence). The CDR3 covers 14 residues.

The rearrangement uses TRBV18 and TRBJ2-7, with 14 bases lining up with TRBD2. V lost 0 bases and J lost 6; bases outside the gene matches: 4. There are 16 residues in the CDR3. CDR1 KGHSH and CDR2 LQKENI come from the germline V gene. The CDR3 reads CASSPPGLAGGFEQYF. The DNA for the CDR3 is TGTGCCAGCTCACCACCTGGACTAGCGGGAGGTTTCGAGCAGTACTTC.

The chain has TRBV30 and TRBJ2-1; D is possibly TRBD2 (6 bases). Germline CDR1 GTSNPN, CDR2 SVGIG (reference sequence). Trimming pared 2 bases from V and 10 bases from J, leaving 15 bases between. The CDR3 consists of 13 residues. CDR3 coding DNA: TGTGCCTGGAGTCCCTCCCTAGCGAGCGAGCAGTTCTTC. Amino acid sequence: CAWSPSLASEQFF.

At least ten counts were recorded for this clonotype. This chain connects TRBV5-1 to TRBJ2-4; a weak D match, TRBD1 (5 bases). Germline V lookup: CDR1 SGHRS, CDR2 YFSETQ. The V gene lost 0 bases and the J gene lost 6 bases, with 10 bases spanning the gap. The length of the CDR3 is 14 residues. CDR3 region: CASSLAGMRNIQYF. Written as DNA, the CDR3 is TGCGCCAGCAGCTTGGCAGGGATGAGAAACATTCAGTACTTC.

J is TRBJ2-5 and V is TRBV5-1; maybe TRBD2 (6 bases). V lost 1 base and J 5 bases, leaving 15 bases between the germline ends. Germline values: CDR1 SGHRS, CDR2 YFSETQ. This CDR3 contains 15 residues. The CDR3 loop reads CASSLQTSCGETQYF. The CDR3 DNA is TGCGCCAGCAGCTTGCAAACTAGCTGTGGGGAGACCCAGTACTTC. Full variable domain (outside the CDR3, taken from reference TRBV5-1 and TRBJ2-5): KAGVTQTPRYLIKTRGQQVTLSCSPISGHRSVSWYQQTPGQGLQFLFEYFSETQRNKGNFPGRFSGRQFSNSRSEMNVSTLELGDSALYLCASSLQTSCGETQYFGPGTRLLVL.

This clonotype was seen ten or more times. V and J are TRBV24-1 and TRBJ2-1, with 7 bases matching TRBD1. Germline values: CDR1 KGHDR, CDR2 SFDVKD. Germline trimming cut 8 bases from V and 10 bases from J; bases unmatched to any gene: 7. The CDR3 runs to 12 residues. The CDR3 region has the DNA TGTGCCACCACGACAGGGTCAGGAGAGCAGTTCTTC. The encoded protein is CATTTGSGEQFF.

This clonotype was counted only a few times. The chain is built from TRBV10-3 and TRBJ2-3; TRBD1 agrees at 8 bases. V lost 2 bases and J lost 4; bases outside the gene matches: 5. The CDR3 has 15 amino acids. Germline V gene sequence: CDR1 ENHRY, CDR2 SYGVKD. CDR3 sequence (DNA): TGTGCCATCAGTGAGGGGGGACAGGCAGCAGATACGCAGTATTTT. Its protein is CAISEGGQAADTQYF.

This clonotype was counted at least ten times. The chain links TRBV20-1 to TRBJ1-1, with D tentatively TRBD1 (5 bases). The V gene lost 7 bases and the J gene lost 3 bases, with 15 bases spanning the gap. CDR1 is DFQATT and CDR2 is SNEGSKA in the germline V gene (reference sequence). The CDR3 runs 13 residues. The CDR3 bases are TGCAGTGGGGATTCCGGGACCCACACTGAAGCTTTCTTT. Translation: CSGDSGTHTEAFF.